These T cell receptor beta chains were read from a single sample in a study of shared clonotypes between healthy human individuals. Data came from immunoSEQ multiplex PCR; TCRdb stores just in-frame clones and leaves some out. The sample has about 2.1 million clones, approximately 92% seen once. Sequencing input: naive CD8+ T cells from PBMCs. The origin of the receptors is a man in his late teens or twenties in good health. Some clones in this sample may be carry-over from other donors' samples. Each CDR3 is given with its conserved first and last residue. D genes are given only for firm matches. Size tells how often a clone was seen (once, few, many) or the class of an expanded clone, and some rows leave it out.

d_call	v_call	clone_size	j_call	cdr3_aa	cdr3_nt
NA	TRBV27	NA	TRBJ2-2	CASSSSRSGTGELFF	TGTGCCAGCAGTTCCTCTCGATCGGGCACCGGGGAGCTGTTTTTT
NA	TRBV7-3	NA	TRBJ2-2	CASSLVAGWDTGELFF	TGTGCCAGCAGCTTAGTTGCGGGTTGGGACACCGGGGAGCTGTTTTTT
TRBD2	TRBV5-5	NA	TRBJ2-7	CASTWTSGNSYEQYF	TGTGCCAGCACTTGGACTAGCGGGAACTCCTACGAGCAGTACTTC
TRBD2	TRBV9	NA	TRBJ2-3	CASSEVSSGRRDTQYF	TGTGCCAGCAGCGAGGTTTCTAGCGGGAGACGGGATACGCAGTATTTT
NA	TRBV27	NA	TRBJ2-3	CASSLTVSDTQYF	TGTGCCAGCAGTTTGACGGTGTCAGATACGCAGTATTTT
TRBD2	TRBV5-1	once	TRBJ2-2	CASSAPAGETNTGELFF	TGCGCCAGCAGCGCGCCGGCGGGAGAGACGAACACCGGGGAGCTGTTTTTT
TRBD1	TRBV18	NA	TRBJ1-1	CASSPYRGQDTEAFF	TGTGCCAGCTCACCCTACAGGGGGCAGGACACTGAAGCTTTCTTT
NA	TRBV13	once	TRBJ1-1	CASSLGGGTEAFF	TGTGCCAGCAGCTTAGGCGGTGGGACTGAAGCTTTCTTT
TRBD1	TRBV2	NA	TRBJ1-2	CASIGRQGGHGYTF	TGTGCCAGCATTGGGAGACAGGGTGGACATGGCTACACCTTC
NA	TRBV7-8	NA	TRBJ1-5	CASSLIRPSGSDQPQHF	TGTGCCAGCAGCTTAATAAGGCCCTCCGGAAGTGATCAGCCCCAGCATTTT
NA	TRBV5-6	NA	TRBJ1-6	CASSLGEDNSPLHF	TGTGCCAGCAGCTTGGGGGAGGATAATTCACCCCTCCACTTT
NA	TRBV2	NA	TRBJ2-7	CASGAGRIPYEQYF	TGTGCCAGCGGGGCAGGCCGAATTCCCTACGAGCAGTACTTC
NA	TRBV25-1	NA	TRBJ2-7	CASSPNRGPSSYEQYF	TGTGCCAGCAGCCCGAATCGGGGGCCTAGCTCCTACGAGCAGTACTTC
TRBD2	TRBV29-1	NA	TRBJ2-1	CSVEGAGVYNEQFF	TGCAGCGTGGAGGGAGCGGGGGTCTACAATGAGCAGTTCTTC
TRBD2	TRBV7-9	NA	TRBJ2-3	CASSFRTSGSTDTQYF	TGTGCCAGCAGCTTCAGGACTAGCGGGAGTACAGATACGCAGTATTTT
NA	TRBV5-1	NA	TRBJ1-2	CASSTADLTPLGGYTF	TGCGCCAGCAGCACCGCCGACCTGACGCCTCTGGGTGGCTACACCTTC
NA	TRBV15	NA	TRBJ1-2	CATSSPGDNYGYTF	TGTGCCACCAGCAGTCCAGGGGATAACTATGGCTACACCTTC
TRBD2	TRBV27	NA	TRBJ2-3	CASSLLAAKFTSTDTQYF	TGTGCCAGCAGCCTCCTAGCGGCAAAATTCACTAGCACAGATACGCAGTATTTT
NA	TRBV19	NA	TRBJ2-7	CARRTGLSYEQYF	TGTGCCAGGAGGACGGGCCTCTCCTACGAGCAGTACTTC
NA	TRBV30	NA	TRBJ2-7	CACGTGFTYEQYF	TGTGCCTGTGGTACAGGATTTACCTACGAGCAGTACTTC
NA	TRBV11-2	NA	TRBJ2-3	CASSRGSDTQYF	TGTGCCAGCAGCCGAGGGTCAGATACGCAGTATTTT
TRBD2	TRBV27	NA	TRBJ2-1	CASSPTSGRALFF	TGTGCCAGCAGTCCCACTAGCGGGAGGGCCTTGTTCTTC
NA	TRBV27	once	TRBJ2-5	CASSLSWMETQYF	TGTGCCAGCAGTTTATCTTGGATGGAGACCCAGTACTTC
NA	TRBV6-1	NA	TRBJ1-5	CASSEAQLRYGDQPQHF	TGTGCCAGCAGTGAAGCGCAACTGCGTTACGGGGATCAGCCCCAGCATTTT